What follows describes a single T cell receptor beta chain. The antigen remains unidentified. Profiling relied on immunoSEQ multiplex PCR, and the TCRdb table lists in-frame clones only, not all of them. The sample holds some 150,000 clones, about 91% seen once. The data belong to a study of T cell responses to AZD1222 COVID-19 vaccine. Study-level findings and limits: Sampling that yielded the repertoires occurred only after the peak T cell response. Among those given AZD1222, only 5 to 7 were seropositive at baseline. Possibly, clonal diversity was underestimated; donors were largely white British and included more females. Spike-wide coverage was observed for vaccine-associated CD4 TCRs, with dominant responses at 160-218 and 743-854.

This CDR3 spans 16 amino acids. Germline CDR1 is SGHVS and CDR2 is FQNEAQ. Trimming cost V 5 bases and J 7 bases; bases outside gene matches: 11. The sequence was collected from an adult in good health. This chain joins TRBV7-8 and TRBJ2-1, with 10 bases fitting TRBD2. The sample was peripheral blood, taken on day 0 of MenACWY control vaccination. The CDR3 region is CASSRAGAGGPNEQFF. In DNA form, the CDR3 reads TGTGCCAGCAGCCGGGCGGGAGCGGGAGGGCCAAATGAGCAGTTCTTC.